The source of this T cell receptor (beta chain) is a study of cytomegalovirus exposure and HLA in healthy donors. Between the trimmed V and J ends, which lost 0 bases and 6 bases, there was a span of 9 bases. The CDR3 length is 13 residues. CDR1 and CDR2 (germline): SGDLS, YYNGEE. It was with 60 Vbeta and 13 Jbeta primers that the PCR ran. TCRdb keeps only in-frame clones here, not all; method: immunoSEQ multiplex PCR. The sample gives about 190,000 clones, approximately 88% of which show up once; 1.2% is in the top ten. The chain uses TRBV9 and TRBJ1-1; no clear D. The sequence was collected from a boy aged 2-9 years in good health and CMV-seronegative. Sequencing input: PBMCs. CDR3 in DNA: TGTGCCAGCAGCGTAGACCCAGTCGCTGAAGCTTTCTTT. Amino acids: CASSVDPVAEAFF.